The text below deals with one T cell receptor beta chain. Its specific antigen is unknown. No much larger clonotype is one base removed from it; base qualities were not supplied. All patients had early-stage hepatocellular carcinoma and received no therapy before surgical resection. Sampled areas lacked macroscopic evidence of necrosis or hemorrhage. Multiple regions from two patients were subjected to TCR sequencing (ImmunoSeq). Each frozen resection tissue sample was taken at least 1 cm away from every other sample. Samples labelled N were derived from nontumoral liver tissue adjacent to the tumor. Genomic DNA was extracted from bulk tissue using the DNeasy blood and tissue kit. TCR beta chain CDR3 regions were sequenced from genomic DNA using the immunoSEQ assay. Rearranged VDJ segments were amplified with primers annealing to V and J segments. On the authors' methods: The ImmunoSeq Analyzer software was used to compute clonality and richness metrics. To find clones with differing abundance between regions, Fisher's exact test was applied together with a beta-binomial method for extra stringency. TCRdb carries this immuneACCESS record with in-frame sequences only. Its versions omit some clonotypes, under half of them owing to an unresolved V gene in the studies checked, with the rest unexplained. V and J calls and clone size are as listed in that table; D and trimming were resolved from the DNA. The sample records about 20,000 clones, around 75% of which are singletons. The leading ten clones occupy about a sixth of the sample.

The sample belongs to a study of intratumoral heterogeneity in liver cancer. Notes on the research overall: In the full approximately 13-patient cohort, the median age was around 57 years and the majority of patients were male. To examine intratumor heterogeneity, the study integrated RNA-seq, DNA sequencing, TCR-seq and SNP array data obtained from multiple regions of hepatocellular carcinoma specimens. Of the roughly 71 multiregional samples collected from around 15 HCC patients in the overall cohort, 45 to 55 were tumoral regions and roughly 20 were adjacent nontumoral regions. Here is what the overall study found, with its caveats: The authors acknowledged a relatively low patient number and under-sampled tumor-infiltrating lymphocyte representation as limitations.

The TCR comes from a woman in her seventies with hepatocellular carcinoma. The sequencing used tumor-adjacent normal tissue, collected before any cancer treatment.

This receptor has the CDR3 CASSVLFRGVNQPQHF. The nucleotides read TGTGCCAGCAGTGTCCTTTTCAGGGGGGTGAATCAGCCCCAGCATTTT. The chain employs TRBV28 and TRBJ1-5, with 7 central nucleotides matching TRBD1. The germline V gene supplies CDR1 MDHEN and CDR2 SYDVKM. V loses 5 bases at its end and J loses 4 bases; junction bases beyond the gene matches: 11. The CDR3 numbers 16 residues from cysteine through phenylalanine. The only DNA kept is the CDR3, 48 bases in frame from the first base.